This T cell receptor beta chain derives from a study of blood T cells in healthy people across ages. Findings and caveats of the study: Both naive CD4+ cell counts and diversity were greater in long-lived donors than in aged donors.

Note on this clonotype: No antigen is known for it.

The total RNA that was extracted per sample amounted to at least 5.5 micrograms. Per germline, CDR1 KGHSH and CDR2 LQKENI. V was shortened by 2 bases and J by 2 bases, with 17 bases between the two germline ends. The CDR3 covers 17 residues. For the second PCR, which ran for about 7 to 11 cycles, a sample-barcoded 5' primer and a J-beta primer mix were used. With 12 random nucleotides, a template-switch adaptor tagged each individual cDNA molecule. The yield of each sample was at least 2.5 million CDR3-containing paired-end reads. MiXCR, run by TCRdb on the 5' RACE reads, gives a single entry per CDR3 protein. The sample records around 1,700,000 distinct CDR3 sequences, roughly 30% being singletons.

The specimen sequenced was blood. V is TRBV18 and J is TRBJ2-3; D gene uncertain. The clonotype comes from a woman aged 30 to 39 in good health. CDR3 residues: CASSPFMRQSDTDTQYF. The CDR3 DNA sequence: TGTGCCAGCTCACCATTTATGAGGCAAAGCGACACAGATACGCAGTATTTT. The variable domain in full, completed from reference TRBV18 and TRBJ2-3, reads NAGVMQNPRHLVRRRGQEARLRCSPMKGHSHVYWYRQLPEEGLKFMVYLQKENIIDESGMPKERFSAEFPKEGPSILRIQQVVRGDSAAYFCASSPFMRQSDTDTQYFGPGTRLTVL.